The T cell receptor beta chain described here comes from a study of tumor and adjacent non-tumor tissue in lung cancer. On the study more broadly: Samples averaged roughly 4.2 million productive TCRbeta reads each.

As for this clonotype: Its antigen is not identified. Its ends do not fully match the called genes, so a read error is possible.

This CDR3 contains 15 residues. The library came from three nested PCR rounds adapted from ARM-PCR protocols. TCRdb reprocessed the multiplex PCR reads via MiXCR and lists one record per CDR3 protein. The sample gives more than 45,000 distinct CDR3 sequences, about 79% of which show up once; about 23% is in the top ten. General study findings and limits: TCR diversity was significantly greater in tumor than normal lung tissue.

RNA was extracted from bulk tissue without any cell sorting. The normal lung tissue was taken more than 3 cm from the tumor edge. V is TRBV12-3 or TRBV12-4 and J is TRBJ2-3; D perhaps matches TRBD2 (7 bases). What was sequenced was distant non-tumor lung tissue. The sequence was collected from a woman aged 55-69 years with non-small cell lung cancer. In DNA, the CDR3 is TGTGCCAGCAGCCGAGGGGGGAGGGACACATATACGCAGTATTTT. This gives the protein CASSRGGRDTYTQYF.